The clone carrying this T cell receptor beta chain was picked up many times. Its antigen remains unidentified. A quantitative 5'-RACE method, one with molecular barcodes, was used to make TCR beta libraries. TCRdb re-analysed the 5' RACE reads in MiXCR, keeping a single row per CDR3 protein. The sample has roughly 200,000 distinct CDR3 sequences; roughly 13% are singletons. This entry is derived from a study of CD8 T cells in ankylosing spondylitis. Points from the study as a whole: What seemed typical of ankylosing spondylitis blood was a TCR beta motif built from eight highly homologous variants. Clones linked to disease, bearing a CD8+ phenotype, were relatively rare in peripheral blood.

This CDR3 is built from 17 residues. V shed 4 bases and J 2 bases; nucleotides not matched to a gene: 9. The rearrangement links TRBV12-3 or TRBV12-4 to TRBJ2-1, with 9 bases matching TRBD2. Source material: blood, either unsorted or a sorted T cell fraction (not recorded which). The sequence was obtained from a male donor with ankylosing spondylitis or in good health (not recorded which). In DNA, the CDR3 is TGTGCCAGCAGTTCTATGGCGGGGGGGAGTACCTACAATGAGCAGTTCTTC. It encodes CASSSMAGGSTYNEQFF.